The next 23 T cell receptor beta chains were all read from a single sample in a study of T-cell reconstitution after alpha-beta-depleted transplantation in children. The study, taken as a whole, reports: The main origin of T-cell counts and diversity one year after transplant was newly produced T cells.

Their specific antigens are unknown. Library preparation (for TCRbeta) was performed with unique molecular identifiers. In TCRdb, the PCR reads were re-called with MiXCR into one record per CDR3 protein. The sample consists of approximately 300,000 distinct CDR3 sequences, over 7.5% of them appearing once. The sequences come from peripheral blood, collected 360 days after TCRalphabeta/CD19-depleted stem cell transplant. These receptors were obtained from a female patient aged 2-10 years who had a stem cell transplant for Fanconi anemia, so the T cells may come from the graft donor.

This clonotype was detected many times. This chain joins TRBV20-1 and TRBJ1-4, with TRBD1 as a possible D gene (6 bases). Trimming took 5 bases from V and 8 from J, leaving 18 bases between them. CDR1 is DFQATT, CDR2 SNEGSKA, per germline (reference sequence). CDR3 length: 14 amino acids. Written as DNA, the CDR3 is TGCAGTGCTTGCCTTACAGGGAGGTGCGAAAAACTGTTTTTT. It is translated as CSACLTGRCEKLFF.

This clonotype was counted at least ten times. The genes are TRBV7-3 and TRBJ2-1; TRBD2 matches at 10 bases. V lost 8 bases to trimming and J lost 8 bases; unmatched junction nucleotides: 12. Germline V gives CDR1 SGHTA, CDR2 FQGTGA. This CDR3 has 15 amino acids. For the CDR3, the DNA is TGTGCCAGCGGACCCTTAGCGGGAGGCCTGGATGAGCAGTTCTTC. Its protein product is CASGPLAGGLDEQFF.

V gene TRBV24-1 combines with J gene TRBJ2-3; D gene ambiguous. Germline V lookup: CDR1 KGHDR, CDR2 SFDVKD. The V and J ends lost 3 bases and 5 bases respectively, with 5 bases between them. The CDR3 sequence is 12 residues long. This CDR3 is CATSDLKDTQYF. The CDR3 DNA follows: TGTGCCACCAGTGATCTAAAAGATACGCAGTATTTT.

The rearrangement links TRBV7-8 to TRBJ2-7, with 8 bases matching TRBD2. V trimming: 7 bases; J trimming: 0 bases; junction bases outside the gene matches: 8. This CDR3 is 15 amino acids long. Germline lookup yields CDR1 SGHVS and CDR2 FQNEAQ. The CDR3 DNA follows: TGTGCCAGCACCGACCAAAGCGGGAGCTCCTACGAGCAGTACTTC. Encoded protein: CASTDQSGSSYEQYF.

This clonotype appeared many times. The J gene is TRBJ2-5, the V gene TRBV4-2; TRBD2 aligns across 9 bases. V shed 0 bases and J 4 bases; nucleotides not matched to a gene: 6. This CDR3 has 16 residues. Germline V gene sequence: CDR1 LGHNA, CDR2 YNFKEQ. CDR3: CASSQELAGGPETQYF. The CDR3 nucleotides read TGTGCCAGCAGCCAAGAGTTGGCGGGGGGGCCAGAGACCCAGTACTTC.

This clonotype was counted at least ten times. The V and J genes are TRBV20-1 and TRBJ2-5; 9 bases agree with TRBD2. CDR3 length equals 15 residues. Germline loops: CDR1 DFQATT, CDR2 SNEGSKA (reference sequence). The trim removed 4 bases at V and 4 bases at J, leaving 10 bases unmatched. The DNA of the CDR3 is TGCAGTGCTATAACAGCGGGGGGACTTCGAGAGACCCAGTACTTC. Its translation: CSAITAGGLRETQYF.

This clonotype was counted a few times. This chain links TRBV18 with TRBJ1-2, with D hard to call. CDR1 and CDR2 from the germline V gene are KGHSH and LQKENI. CDR3 length: 13 amino acids. Trimming stripped 1 base from V and 3 bases from J, with 6 bases between. The CDR3 here is CASSPRGDYGYTF. The DNA for the CDR3 is TGTGCCAGCTCACCACGGGGAGACTATGGCTACACCTTC.

This clonotype has a count of ten or more. The V call is TRBV7-6, the J call TRBJ2-1; D is undetermined. Germline lookup yields CDR1 SGHVS and CDR2 FNYEAQ. Trimming pared 4 bases from V and 6 bases from J, leaving 13 bases between. This CDR3 comprises 14 residues. The CDR3 region has the DNA TGTGCCAGCAGCTATCATGTTTTCGCCAATGAGCAGTTCTTC. This gives the protein CASSYHVFANEQFF.

This sequence joins TRBV3-1 and TRBJ2-4; weak D call: TRBD1 (6 bases). Trimming took 11 bases from V and 1 from J, leaving 33 bases between them. CDR3 length equals 20 residues. Germline V CDR1 and CDR2: LGHDT, YNNKEL (reference sequence). Here the CDR3 DNA reads TGTGCCTCCACCCCCAAGTTTGAGACAGGATTGGCCGACGCCAAAAACATTCAGTACTTC. Translating it yields CASTPKFETGLADAKNIQYF.

The chain carries TRBV5-1 and TRBJ1-3; perhaps TRBD1 as D (6 bases). V shed 0 bases and J shed 0 bases, with 19 bases lying between them. The germline V gene has CDR1 SGHRS and CDR2 YFSETQ. The CDR3 length is 19 residues. The CDR3, as DNA: TGCGCCAGCAGCTTGGGCCCTACAGGGAGAGCCTTCTCTGGAAACACCATATATTTT. Encoded protein: CASSLGPTGRAFSGNTIYF.

This clonotype was picked up many times. The chain links TRBV3-1 to TRBJ2-7, with 9 bases fitting TRBD2. Germline lookup yields CDR1 LGHDT and CDR2 YNNKEL (reference sequence). CDR3 length equals 15 residues. With 1 base clipped from V and 4 bases from J, the junction kept 5 bases outside the gene matches. CDR3 amino acids: CASSQGLAGLYEQYF. As DNA, the CDR3 is TGTGCCAGCAGCCAAGGCCTAGCGGGACTTTACGAGCAGTACTTC.

This clonotype has at least ten counts. V is TRBV10-3 and J is TRBJ2-7, with D unresolved. Trimming removed 4 bases from V and 3 bases from J, with 10 bases in between. Germline CDR1 ENHRY, CDR2 SYGVKD. The CDR3 sequence is 13 residues long. CDR3 protein: CAISGLDNYEQYF. CDR3 DNA: TGTGCCATCAGTGGGCTTGACAACTACGAGCAGTACTTC.

This clonotype was seen repeatedly, ten times or more. The chain couples TRBV29-1 to TRBJ2-5; 8 bases are a match to TRBD1. The V gene end was trimmed by 7 bases and the J gene end by 4 bases; junction bases not matched to a gene: 8. CDR1 and CDR2 from the germline V gene are SQVTM and ANQGSEA. This CDR3 contains 13 residues. DNA of the CDR3: TGCAGCGCCTGGACAGGGTTCGGAGAGACCCAGTACTTC. This codes for CSAWTGFGETQYF.

Note on this clonotype: The CDR3 does not end in the conserved phenylalanine or tryptophan, so this is likely a read error. This sequence joins TRBV6-1 and TRBJ1-1; 8 bases align to TRBD1. Germline V gene sequence: CDR1 MNHNS, CDR2 SASEGT. J lost 2 bases, V lost 2 bases, and 1 base had no gene match. The CDR3 length is 14 residues. The CDR3 is CASSEQGANTEAFI. The CDR3, as DNA: TGTGCCAGCAGTGAACAGGGGGCTAACACTGAAGCTTTCATT.

This clonotype occurred many times. The gene calls are TRBV7-2 and TRBJ2-7; 7 positions agree with TRBD1. Germline CDR1 SGHTA, CDR2 FQGNSA. V was clipped by 1 base and J by 6 bases; unmatched bases: 3. CDR3 size: 13 residues. CDR3 DNA: TGTGCCAGCAGCTTAGAGACAGGGTTCGAGCAGTACTTC. Its translation: CASSLETGFEQYF.

This clonotype was seen more than once but under ten times. The rearrangement joins TRBV28 to TRBJ1-6; 7 nucleotides match TRBD1. J lost 7 bases, V lost 5 bases, and 8 bases had no gene match. The CDR3 sequence is 15 residues long. Germline V gene lookup returns CDR1 MDHEN and CDR2 SYDVKM. The CDR3 DNA reads TGTGCCAGCAGTCCTACAGGGGTCCAAAATTCACCCCTCCACTTT. This sequence encodes CASSPTGVQNSPLHF.

CDR3 region: CAISEGLAGSNEQFF. CDR3 nucleotides: TGTGCCATCAGTGAGGGCCTAGCGGGGAGCAATGAGCAGTTCTTC. The chain couples TRBV10-3 to TRBJ2-1, with 9 positions matching TRBD2. CDR1 ENHRY and CDR2 SYGVKD come from the germline V gene. V trimming: 2 bases; J trimming: 6 bases; junction bases outside the gene matches: 5. This CDR3 has 15 amino acids.

There are many counts of this clonotype. This chain joins TRBV6-2 or TRBV6-3 and TRBJ1-1; D is unclear. Deletions cut 5 bases from V and 8 bases from J, with 15 bases between. This CDR3 is 13 amino acids long. The V gene's germline CDR1 is MNHEY and CDR2 SVGEGT. CDR3: CASSVDQFIEAFF. Written as DNA, the CDR3 is TGTGCCAGCAGTGTAGACCAGTTTATAGAAGCTTTCTTT.

The chain carries TRBV20-1 and TRBJ2-7, with D maybe TRBD2 (5 bases). From germline, CDR1 is DFQATT and CDR2 SNEGSKA (reference sequence). Trimming took off 3 bases at V and 4 bases at J, with 7 bases between the two ends. The CDR3 has 11 amino acids. The CDR3 DNA reads as TGCAGTGCTAGTCGGGGTTACGAGCAGTACGTC. Protein: CSASRGYEQYV.

This clonotype was seen more than once but under ten times. The chain recombines TRBV9 with TRBJ1-1; D may be TRBD1 (6 bases). Germline V gene lookup returns CDR1 SGDLS and CDR2 YYNGEE. V was pared by 2 bases and J by 1 base, with 9 bases between. This CDR3 contains 14 residues. The CDR3 coding sequence is TGTGCCAGCAGCGTGAGACAGGAGAACACTGAAGCTTTCTTT. Its protein product is CASSVRQENTEAFF.

The chain joins TRBV30 to TRBJ1-5, with a possible D match to TRBD1 (6 bases). The germline V gene has CDR1 GTSNPN and CDR2 SVGIG (reference sequence). Trimming took 5 bases from V and 7 from J, leaving 21 bases between them. This CDR3 is 15 amino acids long. The CDR3 spells CAWDIKNRVGQPQHF. As DNA, the CDR3 is TGTGCCTGGGATATAAAGAACAGGGTAGGGCAGCCCCAGCATTTT.

This clonotype was detected only a few times. J is TRBJ2-2 and V is TRBV30; maybe TRBD2 (6 bases). The CDR3 consists of 10 residues. The ends were cut back, 3 bases at V and 13 bases at J, with 9 bases in the middle. CDR1 is GTSNPN and CDR2 is SVGIG in the germline V gene (reference sequence). The chain's CDR3 is CAWSQGGLFF. For the CDR3, the DNA is TGTGCCTGGAGCCAGGGAGGGCTGTTTTTT.

V and J are TRBV6-5 and TRBJ1-5; no reliable D call. Trimming removed 1 base at V and 2 bases at J, with 12 bases between. Germline lookup yields CDR1 MNHEY and CDR2 SVGAGI. This CDR3 contains 16 residues. CDR3: CASSYFPRRGNQPQHF. The DNA of the CDR3 is TGTGCCAGCAGTTACTTTCCCCGCCGGGGCAATCAGCCCCAGCATTTT.